This T cell receptor beta chain emerged from a study of T cells after yellow fever vaccination. This clonotype was detected a few times. Via MiXCR, TCRdb re-called the 5' RACE reads, giving one row per CDR3 protein. This sample carries 450,000 to 600,000 distinct CDR3 sequences, 17% of them seen once, and the ten largest clones take 15% to 20%. Germline V CDR1 and CDR2: MGHRA, YSYEKL. The CDR3 sequence is 15 residues long. The germline V and J ends were trimmed by 0 bases and 8 bases, with 16 bases remaining between them. The specimen comprised PBMCs, sampled 5 to 6 days after the first yellow fever vaccination. The TCR sequence derives from a young man who received the YFV17D yellow fever vaccine. V and J are TRBV4-1 and TRBJ1-2; possibly TRBD1 for D (5 bases). The CDR3 nucleotides read TGCGCCAGCAGCCAAGATTGGGGACGTGATGGGGGCTACACCTTC. Translation: CASSQDWGRDGGYTF.